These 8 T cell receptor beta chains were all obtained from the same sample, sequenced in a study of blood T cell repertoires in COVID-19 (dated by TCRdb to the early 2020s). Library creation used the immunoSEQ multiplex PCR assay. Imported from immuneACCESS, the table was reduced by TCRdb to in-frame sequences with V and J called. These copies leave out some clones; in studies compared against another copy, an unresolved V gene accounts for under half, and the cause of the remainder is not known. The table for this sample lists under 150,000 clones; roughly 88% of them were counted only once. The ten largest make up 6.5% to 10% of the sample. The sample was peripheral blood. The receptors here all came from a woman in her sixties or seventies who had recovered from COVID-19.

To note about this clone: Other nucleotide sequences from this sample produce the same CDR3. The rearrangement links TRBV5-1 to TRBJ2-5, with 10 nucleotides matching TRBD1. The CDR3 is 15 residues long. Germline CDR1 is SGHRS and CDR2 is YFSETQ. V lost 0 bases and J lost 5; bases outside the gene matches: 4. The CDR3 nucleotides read TGCGCCAGCAGCTTGGCAGGGACAGGGGAGGAGACCCAGTACTTC. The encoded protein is CASSLAGTGEETQYF.

The CDR3: CASSFKRGQLEKLFF. For the CDR3, the DNA is TGTGCCAGCAGCTTTAAAAGGGGACAGCTCGAAAAACTGTTTTTT. The V gene is TRBV7-2, the J gene TRBJ1-4; 7 nucleotides align to TRBD1. V lost 3 bases, J lost 8 bases, and 9 bases stayed unmatched. Per the germline V gene, CDR1 is SGHTA and CDR2 is FQGNSA. The CDR3 is 15 residues long.

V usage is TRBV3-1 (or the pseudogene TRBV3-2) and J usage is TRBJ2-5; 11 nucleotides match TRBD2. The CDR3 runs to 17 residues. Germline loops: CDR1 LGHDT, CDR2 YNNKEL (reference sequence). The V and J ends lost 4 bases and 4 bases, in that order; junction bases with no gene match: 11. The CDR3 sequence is CASSLFGLAGLGETQYF. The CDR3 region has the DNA TGTGCCAGCAGCCTCTTCGGACTAGCGGGCTTGGGAGAGACCCAGTACTTC.

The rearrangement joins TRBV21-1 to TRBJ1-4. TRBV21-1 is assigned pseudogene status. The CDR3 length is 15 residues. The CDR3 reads CASSKFGRWREKLFF. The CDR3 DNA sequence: TGTGCCAGCAGCAAGTTTGGCCGGTGGCGGGAAAAACTGTTTTTT.

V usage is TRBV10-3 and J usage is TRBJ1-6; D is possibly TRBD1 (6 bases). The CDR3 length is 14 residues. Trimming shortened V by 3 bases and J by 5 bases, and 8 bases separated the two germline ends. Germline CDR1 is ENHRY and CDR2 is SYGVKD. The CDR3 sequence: CAISERTDNSPLHF. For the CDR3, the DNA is TGTGCCATCAGTGAACGGACAGATAATTCACCCCTCCACTTT.

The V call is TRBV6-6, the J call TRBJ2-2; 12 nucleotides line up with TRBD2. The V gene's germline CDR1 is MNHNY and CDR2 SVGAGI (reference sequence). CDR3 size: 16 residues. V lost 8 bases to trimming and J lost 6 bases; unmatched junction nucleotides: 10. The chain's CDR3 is CASAGLAGPGAGELFF. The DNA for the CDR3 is TGTGCCAGCGCCGGACTAGCGGGACCAGGGGCCGGGGAGCTGTTTTTT.

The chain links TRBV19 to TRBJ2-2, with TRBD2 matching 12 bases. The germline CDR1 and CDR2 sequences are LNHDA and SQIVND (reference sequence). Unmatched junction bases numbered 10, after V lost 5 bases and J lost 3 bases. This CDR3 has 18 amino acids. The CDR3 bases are TGTGCCAGTAGTCGGACTAGCGGGGTTCTTTGGGACACCGGGGAGCTGTTTTTT. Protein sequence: CASSRTSGVLWDTGELFF.

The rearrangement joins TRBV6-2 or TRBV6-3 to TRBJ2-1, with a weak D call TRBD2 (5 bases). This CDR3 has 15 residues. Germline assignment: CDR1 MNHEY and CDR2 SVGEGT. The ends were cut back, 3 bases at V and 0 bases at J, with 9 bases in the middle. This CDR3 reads CASSYGRRSYNEQFF. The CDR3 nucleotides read TGTGCCAGCAGTTATGGGAGACGCTCCTACAATGAGCAGTTCTTC.